The sequence of this T cell receptor (beta chain) was determined in a study of blood T cell repertoires in COVID-19. In the study overall: Specimens from acute and convalescent COVID-19 originated in the United States, Italy and Spain. In each case, the material was cDNA or gDNA derived from T cells, B-cell-depleted T cells, or PBMCs.

Original data processing: Estimation of nucleated cell counts was performed using reference gene primer amplification. Profiled with immunoSEQ multiplex PCR; TCRdb holds only in-frame clones, not every one. From that table come the V and J calls and clone size; the DNA was used to work out D and trimming. Here the sample spans approximately 65,000 clones, 90% to 95% being singletons. The CDR3 runs 19 residues. V gave up 4 bases and J gave up 1 base; unmatched junction bases: 11. The germline gives CDR1 MNHNS, CDR2 SASEGT. Sequencing was done on a sample of peripheral blood. This receptor was taken from a man in his 70s with active COVID-19. This chain connects TRBV6-1 to TRBJ2-3, with 13 bases identical to TRBD2. For the CDR3, the DNA is TGTGCCAGCAGTGTCGGGACTAGCGGGGTTTACGTGGGCACAGATACGCAGTATTTT. It yields the protein CASSVGTSGVYVGTDTQYF.